The clone carrying this T cell receptor (beta chain) was counted at least ten times. Researchers prepared the TCRbeta library using unique molecular identifiers, the study reports. TCRdb recomputed calls from the PCR reads with MiXCR, one row per CDR3 protein. In the table there are roughly 89,000 distinct CDR3 sequences, 9% to 15% of which are singletons. The sample belongs to a study of T-cell reconstitution after alpha-beta-depleted transplantation in children. Germline values: CDR1 SGHTA, CDR2 FQGNSA. This CDR3 is 16 amino acids long. V trimming: 4 bases; J trimming: 0 bases; junction bases outside the gene matches: 6.

This chain connects TRBV7-2 to TRBJ2-1; 7 nucleotides agree with TRBD1. This specimen consisted of PBMCs from the stem cell graft donor, obtained from the stem cell graft. The receptor's source is a human donor who donated a stem cell graft to a child with inherited bone marrow failure. DNA of the CDR3: TGTGCCAGCAGCTCTTGGACAGGTAGCTCCTACAATGAGCAGTTCTTC. Amino acid sequence: CASSSWTGSSYNEQFF.